These 2 T cell receptor beta chains share one sample of origin, sequenced in a study of neurological immune-mediated disorders. One entry per CDR3 protein, called by TCRdb with MiXCR from the 5' RACE reads. The data show around 70,000 distinct CDR3 sequences, with 3.2% seen just once and 4% to 6.5% held by the top ten. The sequenced sample consisted of PBMCs. Receptors were obtained from a woman between 50 and 59 years old with multiple sclerosis.

This clonotype was detected ten times or more. DNA for the CDR3: TGTGCCAGCAGCGACCGGGACCGGAGGGGAAACACCATATATTTT. Protein: CASSDRDRRGNTIYF. The genes are TRBV7-2 and TRBJ1-3; TRBD1 might be the D (5 bases). V lost 5 bases and J 4 bases, leaving 15 bases between the germline ends. CDR1 is SGHTA, CDR2 FQGNSA, per germline. The CDR3 loop spans 15 amino acids.

The table lists this clonotype with many counts. The V gene is TRBV28, the J gene TRBJ2-5; the match to TRBD2 covers 11 bases. V lost 6 bases, J lost 5 bases, and 8 bases stayed unmatched. The germline V gene encodes CDR1 MDHEN and CDR2 SYDVKM. This CDR3 contains 15 residues. The CDR3: CASRNSGRARETQYF. In DNA form, the CDR3 reads TGTGCCAGCAGGAATAGCGGGAGGGCCAGGGAGACCCAGTACTTC.